Listed here are 21 T cell receptor beta chains from one sample, sequenced in a study of T cells in Graves' hyperthyroidism and ophthalmopathy. Amplification targeted TCR beta CDR3 regions from RNA transcripts. Primed by the HTBI set, a first-round RT-PCR was run on the TCR CDR3. TCRdb redid the calling of the multiplex PCR reads with MiXCR, one entry per CDR3 protein. The sample gives almost 600,000 distinct CDR3 sequences, around 45% of which show up once; around 7.7% is in the top ten. Material for sequencing was peripheral blood or thyroid tissue (not recorded which). The origin of the receptors is a young woman with Graves' hyperthyroidism.

The chain recombines TRBV10-2 with TRBJ1-6; 10 bases are a match to TRBD1. Germline V gene sequence: CDR1 WSHSY, CDR2 SAAADI. Germline trimming cut 7 bases from V and 7 bases from J; bases unmatched to any gene: 4. The CDR3 consists of 14 residues. The CDR3 protein is CASKRTGGNSPLHF. The CDR3 bases are TGCGCCAGCAAGAGGACAGGGGGAAATTCACCCCTCCACTTT.

This clonotype was observed at least ten times. The chain couples TRBV5-1 to TRBJ1-2, with D possibly matching TRBD1 (5 bases). Germline CDR1 and CDR2: SGHRS and YFSETQ. V was shortened by 0 bases and J by 5 bases, with 8 bases between the two germline ends. The CDR3 is made up of 13 amino acids. The CDR3 bases are TGCGCCAGCAGCTTGGGCAGGGAGTATGGCTACACCTTC. Protein: CASSLGREYGYTF.

This clonotype was observed many times. The chain is built from TRBV5-1 and TRBJ2-7, with D possibly matching TRBD1 (5 bases). Between the trimmed V and J ends, which lost 0 bases and 3 bases, there was a span of 13 bases. The CDR3 extends over 15 amino acids. Germline V lookup: CDR1 SGHRS, CDR2 YFSETQ. Here the CDR3 DNA reads TGCGCCAGCAGCTTGGCCTACAGGCAAGGCTACGAGCAGTACTTC. Its protein is CASSLAYRQGYEQYF.

Only one count was recorded for this clonotype. A much larger clone sits a single nucleotide away, making a read error possible. The chain is built from TRBV6-4 and TRBJ1-1; tentative D call: TRBD1 (6 bases). The CDR3 extends over 13 amino acids. The germline V gene encodes CDR1 MRHNA and CDR2 SNTAGT. This CDR3 reads CANSFGTPAGAFF. The CDR3 DNA reads TGTGCCAACAGTTTCGGGACACCCGCTGGAGCTTTCTTT.

This clonotype was seen ten or more times. V gene TRBV5-6 combines with J gene TRBJ1-5, with 11 positions matching TRBD1. With V trimmed by 0 bases and J by 5 bases, 7 bases remained unmatched. Per the germline V gene, CDR1 is SGHDT and CDR2 is YYEEEE. This CDR3 has 17 residues. Here the CDR3 reads CASSLAVWTGGDQPQHF. CDR3 coding DNA: TGTGCCAGCAGCTTGGCAGTATGGACAGGGGGCGATCAGCCCCAGCATTTT.

A remark on this clonotype: Because the CDR3 is missing its conserved closing phenylalanine or tryptophan, this is likely a read error. It is unclear where the CDR3 begins or ends on the DNA, so no DNA is shown, and the CDR3 is as TCRdb lists it. The V and J genes are TRBV5-4 and TRBJ2-5; TRBD1 is taken as the D call from the table, unchecked against the DNA. The length of the CDR3 is 8 amino acids, counting both ends. Germline V gives CDR1 SGHNT, CDR2 YYREEE (reference sequence). This CDR3 reads CASRDTTS.

There are a few counts of this clonotype. This chain links TRBV4-2 with TRBJ1-5; D possibly corresponds to TRBD1 (5 bases). This CDR3 comprises 17 residues. Germline CDR1 LGHNA, CDR2 YNFKEQ. Trimming took 2 bases from V and 0 from J, leaving 14 bases between them. CDR3 in DNA: TGTGCCAGCAGCCAATCGTTGACAGAATATAGCAATCAGCCCCAGCATTTT. Encoded protein: CASSQSLTEYSNQPQHF.

The chain has TRBV2 and TRBJ1-1; D ambiguous. The CDR3 sequence is 15 residues long. The germline gives CDR1 SNHLY, CDR2 FYNNEI. V was cut by 2 bases and J by 0 bases, with 10 bases left in between. The CDR3 protein is CASSEWLQVNTEAFF. CDR3 nucleotides: TGTGCCAGCAGTGAATGGCTGCAAGTGAACACTGAAGCTTTCTTT.

This clonotype was recorded many times. The rearrangement uses TRBV30 and TRBJ2-5; D not certain. V gave up 0 bases and J gave up 2 bases, with 7 bases separating them. The CDR3 is 13 amino acids. CDR1 is GTSNPN and CDR2 is SVGIG in the germline V gene (reference sequence). As DNA, the CDR3 is TGTGCCTGGAGTGTTCTGGCGCAAGAGACCCAGTACTTC. It encodes CAWSVLAQETQYF.

The chain has TRBV12-3 or TRBV12-4 and TRBJ1-1; D unresolved. This CDR3 contains 15 residues. V was shortened by 1 base and J by 3 bases, with 12 bases between the two germline ends. The chain's CDR3 is CASSLGQYGYTEAFF. In DNA form, the CDR3 reads TGTGCCAGCAGTTTAGGGCAGTATGGCTACACTGAAGCTTTCTTT.

This clonotype was seen a handful of times. The chain links TRBV20-1 to TRBJ2-1, with a possible D match to TRBD2 (6 bases). Between the trimmed V and J ends, which lost 5 bases and 4 bases, there was a span of 12 bases. This CDR3 has 13 amino acids. Germline V gene sequence: CDR1 DFQATT, CDR2 SNEGSKA (reference sequence). The CDR3 is CSAGTRRYNEQFF. The CDR3 nucleotides are TGCAGTGCTGGGACTCGACGATACAATGAGCAGTTCTTC.

The chain couples TRBV29-1 to TRBJ2-7, with TRBD1 as a possible D gene (6 bases). V was clipped by 6 bases and J by 6 bases, with 12 bases between them. The CDR3 contains 11 residues. Germline assignment: CDR1 SQVTM and CDR2 ANQGSEA. CDR3 amino acids: CSVTQGSEQYF. Here the CDR3 DNA reads TGCAGCGTGACACAGGGTTCCGAGCAGTACTTC.

Concerning this clonotype: A read error may be the cause here, since a much bigger clone is one base away. The genes are TRBV9 and TRBJ1-2; no firm D call. Per germline, CDR1 SGDLS and CDR2 YYNGEE. This CDR3 contains 15 residues. CDR3 nucleotide sequence: TGTGTCAGCAGCCCCCATTGGTCAGGACACTATGGCTACACCTTC. This gives the protein CVSSPHWSGHYGYTF.

Many counts were recorded for this clonotype. The J gene is TRBJ2-5, the V gene TRBV6-4, with D perhaps matching TRBD1 (6 bases). CDR3 length: 16 amino acids. The germline gives CDR1 MRHNA, CDR2 SNTAGT. With 0 bases removed from V and 2 bases from J, the gap between germline ends came to 13 bases. Written as DNA, the CDR3 is TGTGCCAGCAGTGACTCGAGACGGACAGTTCAAGAGACCCAGTACTTC. Amino acid sequence: CASSDSRRTVQETQYF.

The V call is TRBV7-9, the J call TRBJ1-1, with D tentatively TRBD1 (6 bases). CDR1 SEHNR and CDR2 FQNEAQ come from the germline V gene (reference sequence). The CDR3 totals 14 residues. V lost 5 bases and J 4 bases, leaving 14 bases between the germline ends. Here the CDR3 reads CASSPQGSGTEAFF. As DNA, the CDR3 is TGTGCCAGCAGCCCCCAGGGGTCGGGCACTGAAGCTTTCTTT.

This clonotype was seen more than once but under ten times. Since a much larger clone is just one base distant, this may be a read error. This chain uses TRBV20-1 with TRBJ1-2; a possible D gene is TRBD1 (5 bases). V gave up 0 bases and J gave up 7 bases, with 18 bases separating them. The germline V gene has CDR1 DFQATT and CDR2 SNEGSKA (reference sequence). This CDR3 contains 15 residues. CDR3 sequence: CSARDLGGTMGGYTF. For the CDR3, the DNA is TGCAGTGCTAGAGATCTGGGCGGGACGATGGGTGGCTACACCTTC.

This clonotype was detected many times. V gene TRBV6-5 combines with J gene TRBJ2-7; 7 bases map to TRBD1. Per germline, CDR1 MNHEY and CDR2 SVGAGI. Trimming cost V 2 bases and J 7 bases; bases outside gene matches: 8. This CDR3 has 14 amino acids. Here the CDR3 DNA reads TGTGCCAGCAGTTACAGGGACAGCTACGATGAGCAGTACTTC. This encodes CASSYRDSYDEQYF.

V usage is TRBV29-1 and J usage is TRBJ2-7; 8 nucleotides align to TRBD2. Germline CDR1 SQVTM, CDR2 ANQGSEA. This CDR3 has 14 residues. J gave up 6 bases and V 8 bases, and 15 bases lay outside the gene matches. CDR3 coding DNA: TGCAGCAGCCCCCGACCGGGAGGGCAAAGCGAGCAGTACTTC. Residues: CSSPRPGGQSEQYF.

This clonotype was seen only once. The rearrangement uses TRBV2 and TRBJ2-5; D possibly corresponds to TRBD1 (6 bases). Trimming took 7 bases from V and 5 from J, leaving 11 bases between them. The CDR3 consists of 12 residues. In germline, CDR1 is SNHLY, CDR2 FYNNEI. In DNA, the CDR3 is TGTGCCAGCAATGGACAGCGGGAGACCCAGTACTTC. Translating it yields CASNGQRETQYF.

The chain is built from TRBV2 and TRBJ1-2; D not certain. CDR3 length equals 9 residues. V lost 4 bases and J 9 bases, leaving 3 bases between the germline ends. CDR1 SNHLY and CDR2 FYNNEI come from the germline V gene. The CDR3 protein is CASSGSYTF. The DNA for the CDR3 is TGTGCCAGCAGTGGCAGCTACACCTTC.

The genes are TRBV29-1 and TRBJ2-6; D is possibly TRBD1 or TRBD2 (5 bases each). In germline, CDR1 is SQVTM, CDR2 ANQGSEA. With 5 bases removed from V and 4 bases from J, the gap between germline ends came to 9 bases. CDR3 length: 13 residues. The chain's CDR3 is CSVTRTGANVLTF. The CDR3, as DNA: TGCAGCGTTACTAGGACAGGGGCCAACGTCCTGACTTTC.